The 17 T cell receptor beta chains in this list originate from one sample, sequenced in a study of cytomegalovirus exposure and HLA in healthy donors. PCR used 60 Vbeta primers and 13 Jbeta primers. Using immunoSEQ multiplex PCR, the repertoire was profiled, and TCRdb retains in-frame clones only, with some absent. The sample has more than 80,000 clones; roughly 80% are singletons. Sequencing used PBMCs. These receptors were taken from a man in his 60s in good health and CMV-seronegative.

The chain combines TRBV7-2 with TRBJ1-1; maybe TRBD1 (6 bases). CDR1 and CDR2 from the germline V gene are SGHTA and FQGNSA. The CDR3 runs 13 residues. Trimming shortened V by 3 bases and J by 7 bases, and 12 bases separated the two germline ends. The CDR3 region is CASSFGGRVEAFF. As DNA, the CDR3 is TGTGCCAGCAGCTTCGGGGGGCGCGTTGAAGCTTTCTTT.

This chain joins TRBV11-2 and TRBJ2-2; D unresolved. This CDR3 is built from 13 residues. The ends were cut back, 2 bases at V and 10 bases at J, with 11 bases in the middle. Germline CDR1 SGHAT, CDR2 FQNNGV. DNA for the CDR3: TGTGCCAGCAGCTTACAGGTTTTTGAGGAGCTGTTTTTT. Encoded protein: CASSLQVFEELFF.

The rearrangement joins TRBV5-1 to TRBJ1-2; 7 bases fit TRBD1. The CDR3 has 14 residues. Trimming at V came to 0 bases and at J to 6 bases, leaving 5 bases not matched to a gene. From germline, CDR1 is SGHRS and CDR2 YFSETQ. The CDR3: CASSLGPGGNGYTF. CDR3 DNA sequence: TGCGCCAGCAGCTTGGGACCAGGGGGAAATGGCTACACCTTC.

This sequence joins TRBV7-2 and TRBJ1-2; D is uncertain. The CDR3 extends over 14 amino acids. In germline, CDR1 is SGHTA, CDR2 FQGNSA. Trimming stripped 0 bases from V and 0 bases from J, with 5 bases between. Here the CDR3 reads CASSLAASNYGYTF. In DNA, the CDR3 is TGTGCCAGCAGCTTAGCGGCATCTAACTATGGCTACACCTTC.

The CDR3 loop reads CASTKRDRGITEAFF. CDR3 nucleotides: TGTGCCAGCACTAAAAGGGACAGGGGAATCACTGAAGCTTTCTTT. This chain joins TRBV6-1 and TRBJ1-1; TRBD1 agrees at 10 bases. This CDR3 is 15 amino acids long. CDR1 is MNHNS, CDR2 SASEGT, per germline. Losses at the gene ends were 7 bases for V and 4 bases for J; bases not matched to a gene: 9.

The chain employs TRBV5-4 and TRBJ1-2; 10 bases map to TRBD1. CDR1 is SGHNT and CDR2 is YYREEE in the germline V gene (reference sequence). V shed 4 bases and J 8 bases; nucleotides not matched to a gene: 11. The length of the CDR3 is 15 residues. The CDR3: CASSEPSRTGGGYTF. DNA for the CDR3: TGTGCCAGCAGCGAGCCCTCTAGGACAGGGGGAGGCTACACCTTC.

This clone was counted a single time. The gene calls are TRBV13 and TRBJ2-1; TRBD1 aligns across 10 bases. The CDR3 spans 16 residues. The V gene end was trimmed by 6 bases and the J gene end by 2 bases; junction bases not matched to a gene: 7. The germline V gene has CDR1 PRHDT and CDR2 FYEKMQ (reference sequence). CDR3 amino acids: CASRYNGQGAYNEQFF. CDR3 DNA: TGTGCCAGCAGGTACAACGGACAGGGGGCCTACAATGAGCAGTTCTTC.

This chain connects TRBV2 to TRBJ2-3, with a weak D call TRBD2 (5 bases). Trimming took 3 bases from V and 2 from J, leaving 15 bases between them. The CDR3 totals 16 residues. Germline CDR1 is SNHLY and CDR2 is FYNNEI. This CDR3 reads CASSEASPHYTDTQYF. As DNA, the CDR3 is TGTGCCAGCAGTGAGGCTAGCCCCCATTACACAGATACGCAGTATTTT.

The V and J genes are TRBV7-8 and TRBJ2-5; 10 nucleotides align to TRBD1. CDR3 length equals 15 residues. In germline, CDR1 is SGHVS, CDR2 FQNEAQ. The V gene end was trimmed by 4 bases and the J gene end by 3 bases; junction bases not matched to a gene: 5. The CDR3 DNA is TGTGCCAGCAGCTATGGTGGGACAGGGGAAGAGACCCAGTACTTC. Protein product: CASSYGGTGEETQYF.

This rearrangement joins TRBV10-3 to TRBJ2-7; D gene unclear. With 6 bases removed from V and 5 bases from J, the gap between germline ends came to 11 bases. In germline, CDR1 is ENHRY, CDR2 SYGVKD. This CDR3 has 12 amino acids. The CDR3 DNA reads TGTGCCATCAGCCTGACTTCTAACGAGCAGTACTTC. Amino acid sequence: CAISLTSNEQYF.

In DNA, the CDR3 is TGTGCCAGCAGCAAACAGGGGGCGATACCCCAGCATTTT. It yields the protein CASSKQGAIPQHF. V and J are TRBV6-5 and TRBJ1-5; 9 bases match TRBD1. Trimming at V came to 6 bases and at J to 10 bases, leaving 7 bases not matched to a gene. The CDR3 spans 13 residues. Germline CDR1 MNHEY, CDR2 SVGAGI.

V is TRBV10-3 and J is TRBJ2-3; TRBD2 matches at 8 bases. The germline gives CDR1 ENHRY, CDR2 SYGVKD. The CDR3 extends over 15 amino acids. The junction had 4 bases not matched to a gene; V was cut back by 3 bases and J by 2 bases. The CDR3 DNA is TGTGCCATCAGTGATCAGCGGGGGACCACAGATACGCAGTATTTT. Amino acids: CAISDQRGTTDTQYF.

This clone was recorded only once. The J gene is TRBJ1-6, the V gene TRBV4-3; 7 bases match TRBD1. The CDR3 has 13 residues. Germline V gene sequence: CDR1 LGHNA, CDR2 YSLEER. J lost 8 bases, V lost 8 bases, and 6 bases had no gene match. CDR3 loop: CASRDRRDSPLHF. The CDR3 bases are TGCGCCAGCCGGGACAGAAGAGATTCACCCCTCCACTTT.

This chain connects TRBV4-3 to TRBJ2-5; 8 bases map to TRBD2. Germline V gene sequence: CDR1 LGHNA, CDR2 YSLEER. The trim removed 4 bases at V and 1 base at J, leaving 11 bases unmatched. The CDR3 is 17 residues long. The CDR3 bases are TGCGCCAGCAGCCCATGGGATCGGGGGGGGGTCCAAGAGACCCAGTACTTC. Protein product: CASSPWDRGGVQETQYF.

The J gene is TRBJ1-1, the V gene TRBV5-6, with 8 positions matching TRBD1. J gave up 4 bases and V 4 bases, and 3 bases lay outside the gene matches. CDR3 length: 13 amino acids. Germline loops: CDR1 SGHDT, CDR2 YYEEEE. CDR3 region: CASSADRATEAFF. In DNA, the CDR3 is TGTGCCAGCAGCGCGGACAGGGCCACTGAAGCTTTCTTT.

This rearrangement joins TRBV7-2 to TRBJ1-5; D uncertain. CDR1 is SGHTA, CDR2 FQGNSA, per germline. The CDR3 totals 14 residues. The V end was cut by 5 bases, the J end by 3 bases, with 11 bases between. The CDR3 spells CASSGFGLNQPQHF. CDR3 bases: TGTGCCAGCAGCGGATTCGGACTCAATCAGCCCCAGCATTTT.

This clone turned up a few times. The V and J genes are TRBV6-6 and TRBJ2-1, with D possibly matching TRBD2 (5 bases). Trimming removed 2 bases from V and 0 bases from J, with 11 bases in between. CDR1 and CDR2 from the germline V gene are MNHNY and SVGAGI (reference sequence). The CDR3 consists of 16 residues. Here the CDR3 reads CASSYERLSSYNEQFF. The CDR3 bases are TGTGCCAGCAGTTACGAGCGGCTAAGCTCCTACAATGAGCAGTTCTTC.